This T cell receptor (beta chain) was recorded in a study of CD8 T cells in Susac syndrome. With regard to this clonotype: The target antigen is unknown.

Whole-study results and caveats: In TEMRA cells and active patients, CD8+ clonal expansion in Susac reached its peak. Acknowledgment was made by the study that its TCR sequencing and HLA analysis involved a relatively small number of individuals.

An input of about 0.5 to 1 ug of RNA was subjected to reverse transcription using random hexamers. Amplification of TCR beta CDR3 spanned 54 Vbeta and 13 Jbeta via immunoSEQ multiplex PCR. From the immunoSEQ multiplex PCR reads, TCRdb called clonotypes with MiXCR, one entry per CDR3 protein. Of more than 80,000 distinct CDR3 sequences listed, approximately 93% were seen once; the top ten hold around 0.41%. This CDR3 has 14 amino acids. Germline V gene lookup returns CDR1 SGHNT and CDR2 YYREEE (reference sequence). Trimming shortened V by 0 bases and J by 6 bases, and 9 bases separated the two germline ends.

Sequenced sample: CD8+ T cells from PBMCs. The chain joins TRBV5-4 to TRBJ1-4, with TRBD1 as a possible D gene (5 bases). The clonotype was recovered from a human donor with Susac syndrome. The CDR3 reads CASSLALGDEKLFF. DNA for the CDR3: TGTGCCAGCAGCTTGGCTCTAGGGGATGAAAAACTGTTTTTT. Using reference TRBV5-4 and TRBJ1-4 for the parts outside the CDR3, the full variable domain is ETGVTQSPTHLIKTRGQQVTLRCSSQSGHNTVSWYQQALGQGPQFIFQYYREEENGRGNFPPRFSGLQFPNYSSELNVNALELDDSALYLCASSLALGDEKLFFGSGTQLSVL.